The 16 T cell receptor beta chains in this list originate from one sample, sequenced in a study of T cells in Graves' hyperthyroidism and ophthalmopathy. The source material, RNA transcripts, was used to amplify TCR beta CDR3 regions. HTBI primers were used for first-round RT-PCR of the TCR CDR3. TCRdb reprocessed the multiplex PCR reads with MiXCR, giving one entry per CDR3 protein. The sample contains a few hundred thousand distinct CDR3 sequences, 15% to 18% of which appear only once. Sequenced material: blood. These receptor sequences come from a woman aged 25 to 39 with Graves' hyperthyroidism.

This clonotype came up many times. V usage is TRBV5-1 and J usage is TRBJ1-2, with D possibly matching TRBD1 (5 bases). The germline V and J ends were trimmed by 3 bases and 8 bases, with 17 bases remaining between them. Germline CDR1 reads SGHRS; CDR2 reads YFSETQ. The CDR3 totals 14 residues. The CDR3 coding sequence is TGCGCCAGCAGCTCGGGGGACGTTGCTCACGGCTACACCTTC. Residues: CASSSGDVAHGYTF.

This clonotype came up many times. The rearrangement uses TRBV10-3 and TRBJ2-2; tentatively, D is TRBD1 (7 bases). Per the germline V gene, CDR1 is ENHRY and CDR2 is SYGVKD. This CDR3 is built from 15 residues. Trimming took 6 bases from V and 4 from J, leaving 15 bases between them. The CDR3 protein is CAIREGQSPTGELFF. In DNA form, the CDR3 reads TGTGCCATCAGGGAGGGACAGAGTCCCACCGGGGAGCTGTTTTTT.

Points on this clonotype: The CDR3 end shows no conserved phenylalanine or tryptophan, and so a read error is likely. The V and J genes are TRBV5-1 and TRBJ2-3; TRBD2 matches 11 bases. Germline V CDR1 and CDR2: SGHRS, YFSETQ. The CDR3 length is 19 residues. V dropped 4 bases and J dropped 1; count of bases not matched to a gene: 14. CDR3 loop: CASSQETSGRRGGTDTQYS. CDR3 sequence (DNA): TGCGCCAGCAGCCAAGAAACTAGCGGGAGAAGAGGGGGCACAGATACGCAGTATTCT.

This clonotype occurred many times. This rearrangement joins TRBV5-1 to TRBJ2-2; 10 bases are shared with TRBD2. The CDR3 contains 16 residues. Germline CDR1 reads SGHRS; CDR2 reads YFSETQ. The V segment lost 4 bases and the J segment 0 bases; nucleotides outside the gene matches: 3. This chain's CDR3 is CASSNLAGANTGELFF. Written as DNA, the CDR3 is TGCGCCAGCAGCAACCTAGCGGGAGCGAACACCGGGGAGCTGTTTTTT.

This clonotype was counted at least ten times. This sequence joins TRBV6-2 or TRBV6-3 and TRBJ2-7; D is unresolved. Trimming stripped 0 bases from V and 2 bases from J, with 17 bases between. The CDR3 spans 17 residues. Germline V gene data show CDR1 as MNHEY and CDR2 as SVGEGT. CDR3 nucleotide sequence: TGTGCCAGCAGTTACTCGAAAAGTAGACGGCTTACCTACGAGCAGTACTTC. Translation gives CASSYSKSRRLTYEQYF.

This chain connects TRBV10-3 to TRBJ2-2; the match to TRBD2 covers 7 bases. From germline, CDR1 is ENHRY and CDR2 SYGVKD. V gave up 10 bases and J gave up 2 bases; unmatched junction bases: 7. The CDR3 totals 14 residues. This chain's CDR3 is CATTAGVNTGELFF. CDR3 nucleotide sequence: TGTGCCACCACCGCGGGAGTAAACACCGGGGAGCTGTTTTTT.

This clonotype was seen at least ten times. The rearrangement uses TRBV30 and TRBJ1-1, with TRBD1 matching 9 bases. V was pared by 3 bases and J by 10 bases, with 9 bases of the junction left unmatched. Looked up from germline, CDR1 is GTSNPN and CDR2 is SVGIG (reference sequence). The length of the CDR3 is 13 residues. The CDR3 is CAWSAGQGISAFF. Here the CDR3 DNA reads TGTGCCTGGAGCGCGGGACAGGGAATTTCAGCTTTCTTT.

This clonotype was seen a handful of times. The chain recombines TRBV11-1 with TRBJ1-3; D gene uncertain. CDR1 and CDR2 (germline): SGHAT, FQDESV (reference sequence). The CDR3 contains 15 residues. V was clipped by 10 bases and J by 2 bases, with 18 bases between them. CDR3 nucleotides: TGTGCCACGCGGACCTTCGATATCCCTGGAAACACCATATATTTT. It is translated as CATRTFDIPGNTIYF.

This clonotype was counted many times. The chain links TRBV18 to TRBJ1-1; D is possibly TRBD1 (6 bases). CDR1 and CDR2 (germline): KGHSH, LQKENI. The CDR3 covers 14 residues. Trimming cost V 2 bases and J 5 bases, with 12 bases left between them. DNA of the CDR3: TGTGCCAGCTCACCAGGTCAGGGGACGACTGAAGCTTTCTTT. It yields the protein CASSPGQGTTEAFF.

In its sample, this clonotype was seen a few times. This chain joins TRBV3-2 and TRBJ2-7; the table's D call, TRBD2, has no DNA check behind it. TRBV3-2 represents a pseudogene. This CDR3 is 17 amino acids long. The CDR3 bases are TGTGCCAGCAGCCAACAGACCCCTAGCGGGCCCCCCTACGAGCAGTACTTC. Protein product: CASSQQTPSGPPYEQYF.

J is TRBJ2-6 and V is TRBV19; no clear D. V was pared by 1 base and J by 4 bases, with 11 bases between. This CDR3 spans 16 amino acids. Germline values: CDR1 LNHDA, CDR2 SQIVND (reference sequence). DNA for the CDR3: TGTGCCAGTAGTATAGGTTCGGCTCGCGGGGCCAACGTCCTGACTTTC. It translates to CASSIGSARGANVLTF.

This clonotype was seen only a few times. The genes are TRBV6-2 or TRBV6-3 and TRBJ2-1; TRBD2 might be the D (5 bases). Germline V gene sequence: CDR1 MNHEY, CDR2 SVGEGT. The CDR3 consists of 14 residues. V was shortened by 1 base and J by 9 bases, with 13 bases between the two germline ends. The CDR3 protein is CASSYLTGKAEQFF. CDR3 nucleotides: TGTGCCAGCAGTTACTTGACCGGGAAGGCTGAGCAGTTCTTC.

The chain couples TRBV6-2 or TRBV6-3 to TRBJ2-7, with TRBD2 identical over 11 bases. Germline CDR1 is MNHEY and CDR2 is SVGEGT. The junction had 6 bases not matched to a gene; V was cut back by 0 bases and J by 2 bases. The CDR3 is made up of 17 amino acids. DNA for the CDR3: TGTGCCAGCAGTTACTCGACCGGGACTAGCGGAACCTACGAGCAGTACTTC. Amino acid sequence: CASSYSTGTSGTYEQYF.

This clonotype turned up a few times. At one end the junction does not follow the germline gene, possibly because of a read error. The V call is TRBV7-2, the J call TRBJ2-5, with 9 bases aligning to TRBD2. The length of the CDR3 is 15 residues. Germline-derived CDR1 and CDR2 are SGHTA and FQGNSA. The CDR3 DNA sequence: TGTGCCAGCAGCCTGCTGACTAGCGGACAAGAGGCCCAGTACTTC. Amino acid sequence: CASSLLTSGQEAQYF.

This clonotype was seen only a few times. The rearrangement joins TRBV9 to TRBJ2-1, with TRBD2 as a possible D gene (6 bases). Germline V gene sequence: CDR1 SGDLS, CDR2 YYNGEE. The CDR3 runs to 16 residues. V dropped 0 bases and J dropped 0 bases, with 10 bases sitting between them. The CDR3 sequence is CASSVGAGFSYNEQFF. DNA for the CDR3: TGTGCCAGCAGCGTAGGGGCGGGATTCTCCTACAATGAGCAGTTCTTC.

Note on this clonotype: Sequence at one end of the junction differs from germline and may be a read error. CDR3 loop: CACRVRVSNQPQHF. CDR3 DNA: TGTGCCTGCAGAGTAAGGGTATCAAATCAGCCCCAGCATTTT. The J gene is TRBJ1-5, the V gene TRBV6-1, with D hard to call. CDR1 and CDR2 from the germline V gene are MNHNS and SASEGT. CDR3 length: 14 residues.